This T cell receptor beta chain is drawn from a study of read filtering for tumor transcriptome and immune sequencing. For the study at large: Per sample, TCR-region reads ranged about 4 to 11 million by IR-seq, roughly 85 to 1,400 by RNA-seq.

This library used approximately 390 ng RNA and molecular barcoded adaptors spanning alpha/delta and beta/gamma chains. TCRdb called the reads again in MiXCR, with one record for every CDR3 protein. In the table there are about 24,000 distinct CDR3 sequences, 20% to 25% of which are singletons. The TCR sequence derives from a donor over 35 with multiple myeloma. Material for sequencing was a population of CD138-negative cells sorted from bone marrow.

The CDR3 sequence is CSARRQGANEKLFF. In DNA, the CDR3 is TGCAGTGCTAGAAGACAGGGGGCTAATGAAAAACTGTTTTTT. J is TRBJ1-4 and V is TRBV20-1; 9 nucleotides align to TRBD1. Unmatched junction bases numbered 1, after V lost 2 bases and J lost 3 bases. The CDR3 totals 14 residues. Germline loops: CDR1 DFQATT, CDR2 SNEGSKA (reference sequence).